The sample holds a few counts of the clone carrying this TCR beta chain. Its antigen is currently unknown. The sample comes from a study of early T cells in non-severe SARS-CoV-2 infection. Looking at the study overall: From unsorted whole blood, bulk RNA was sequenced, and the chains remained unpaired. Overall study results and limits: There was a bias toward anti-spike CD8 responses in VDJdb matching, which missed private and CD4 specificities.

This CDR3 is 16 amino acids long. Germline V CDR1 and CDR2: ENHRY, SYGVKD. In the library, individual cDNA molecules carried attached unique molecular identifiers. A single record per CDR3 protein comes from TCRdb applying MiXCR to the 5' RACE reads. The table shows over 60,000 distinct CDR3 sequences, with 10% occurring only once. The rearrangement links TRBV10-3 to TRBJ1-2; 8 nucleotides line up with TRBD1. This TCR derives from an adult who was a healthcare worker with PCR-confirmed SARS-CoV-2 infection or an uninfected control (not recorded which). Sequencing used whole blood, obtained at baseline. The CDR3 sequence is CATTIGQGARYYGYTF. The CDR3 coding sequence is TGTGCTACTACAATAGGACAGGGAGCTAGATACTATGGCTACACCTTC.